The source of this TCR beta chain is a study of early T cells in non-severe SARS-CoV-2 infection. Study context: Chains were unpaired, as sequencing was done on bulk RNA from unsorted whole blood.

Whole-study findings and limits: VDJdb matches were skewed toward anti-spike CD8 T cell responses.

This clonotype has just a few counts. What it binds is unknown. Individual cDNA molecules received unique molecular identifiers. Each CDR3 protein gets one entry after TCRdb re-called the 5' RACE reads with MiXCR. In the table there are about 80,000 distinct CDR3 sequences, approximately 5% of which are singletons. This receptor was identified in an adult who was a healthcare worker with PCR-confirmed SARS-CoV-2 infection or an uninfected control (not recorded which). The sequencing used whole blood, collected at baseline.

CDR3 in amino acids: CSVETGSGEQYF. The CDR3, as DNA: TGCAGCGTTGAAACAGGGTCGGGGGAGCAGTACTTC. V is TRBV29-1 and J is TRBJ2-7; maybe TRBD1 (6 bases). CDR1 is SQVTM, CDR2 ANQGSEA, per germline. The length of the CDR3 is 12 residues. Trimming removed 2 bases at V and 7 bases at J, with 12 bases between.